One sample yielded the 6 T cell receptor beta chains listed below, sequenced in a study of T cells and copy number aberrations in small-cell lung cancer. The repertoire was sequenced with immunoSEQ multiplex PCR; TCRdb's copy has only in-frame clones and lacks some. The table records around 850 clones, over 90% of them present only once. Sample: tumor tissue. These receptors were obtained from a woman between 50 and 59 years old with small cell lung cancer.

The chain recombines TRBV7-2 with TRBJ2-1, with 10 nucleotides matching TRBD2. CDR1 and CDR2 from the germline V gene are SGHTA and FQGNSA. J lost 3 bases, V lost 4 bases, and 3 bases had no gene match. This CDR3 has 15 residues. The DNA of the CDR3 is TGTGCCAGCAGCTCCTCTAGCGGGAGCTACAATGAGCAGTTCTTC. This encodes CASSSSSGSYNEQFF.

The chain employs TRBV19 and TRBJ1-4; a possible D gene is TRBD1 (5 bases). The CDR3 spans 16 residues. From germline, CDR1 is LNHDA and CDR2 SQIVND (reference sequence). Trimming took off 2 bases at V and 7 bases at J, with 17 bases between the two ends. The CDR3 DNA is TGTGCCAGTAGTATAAGTGCTGGGGCTTTTGTTGAAAAACTGTTTTTT. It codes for CASSISAGAFVEKLFF.

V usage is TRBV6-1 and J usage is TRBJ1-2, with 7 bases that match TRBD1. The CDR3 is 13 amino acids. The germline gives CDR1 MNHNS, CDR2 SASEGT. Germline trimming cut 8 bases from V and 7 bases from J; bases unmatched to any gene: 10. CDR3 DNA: TGTGCCAGCCATCACGGGGACAGTCTTGGCTACACCTTC. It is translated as CASHHGDSLGYTF.

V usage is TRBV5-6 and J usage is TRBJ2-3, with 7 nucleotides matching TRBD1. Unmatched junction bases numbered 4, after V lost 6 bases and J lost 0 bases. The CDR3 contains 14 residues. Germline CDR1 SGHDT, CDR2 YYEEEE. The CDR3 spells CASNRGISTDTQYF. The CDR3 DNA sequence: TGTGCCAGCAACAGGGGAATTAGCACAGATACGCAGTATTTT.

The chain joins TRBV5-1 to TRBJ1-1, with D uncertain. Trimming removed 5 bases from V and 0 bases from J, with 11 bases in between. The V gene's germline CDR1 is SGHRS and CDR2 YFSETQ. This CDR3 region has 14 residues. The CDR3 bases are TGCGCCAGCAGGTACACAGTCCTGAACACTGAAGCTTTCTTT. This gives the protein CASRYTVLNTEAFF.

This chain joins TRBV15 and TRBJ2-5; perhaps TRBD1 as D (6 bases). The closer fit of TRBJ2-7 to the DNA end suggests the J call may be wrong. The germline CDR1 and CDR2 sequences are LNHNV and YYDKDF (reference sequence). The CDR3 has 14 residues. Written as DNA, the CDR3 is TGTGCCACCAGCAGAGAACTTGGGGGCCACGAGCAGTACTTC. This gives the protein CATSRELGGHEQYF.